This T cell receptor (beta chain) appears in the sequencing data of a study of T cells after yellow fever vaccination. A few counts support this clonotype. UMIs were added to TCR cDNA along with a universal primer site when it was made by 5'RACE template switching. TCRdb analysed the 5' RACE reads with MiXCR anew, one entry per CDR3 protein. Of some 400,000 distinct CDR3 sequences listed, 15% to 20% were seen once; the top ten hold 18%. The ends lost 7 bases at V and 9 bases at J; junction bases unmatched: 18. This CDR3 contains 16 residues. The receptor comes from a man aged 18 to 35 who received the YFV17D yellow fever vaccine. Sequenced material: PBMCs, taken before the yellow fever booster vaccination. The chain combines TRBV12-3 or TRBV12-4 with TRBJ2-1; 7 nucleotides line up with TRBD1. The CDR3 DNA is TGTGCCAGCACTCCCAGGGGTGGGACAGCCTTTAGTGAGCAGTTCTTC. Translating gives CASTPRGGTAFSEQFF.